This entry lists 28 T cell receptor beta chains sequenced from one sample in a study of OX40 agonist ivuxolimab in advanced cancers. The method was immunoSEQ multiplex PCR; TCRdb's version includes in-frame clones alone and lacks a portion of them. The repertoire includes around 70,000 clones, less than 90% of them detected once, and 0.5% to 0.55% sits in the top ten. The sample consisted of CD4+ or CD8+ T cells sorted from blood, taken in a trial of the OX40 agonist ivuxolimab. These receptors originate from an adult with an advanced solid tumor such as melanoma, head and neck, liver or kidney cancer.

The chain combines TRBV28 with TRBJ1-6; D is ambiguous. This CDR3 contains 13 residues. Germline values: CDR1 MDHEN, CDR2 SYDVKM. V lost 3 bases and J 7 bases, leaving 7 bases between the germline ends. CDR3 protein: CASSLDGNSPLHF. In DNA form, the CDR3 reads TGTGCCAGCAGTTTGGACGGAAATTCACCCCTCCACTTT.

With respect to this clone: The CDR3 does not close with the conserved phenylalanine or tryptophan, likely indicating a read error. The J gene is TRBJ1-2, the V gene TRBV7-2; D is unclear. V dropped 1 base and J dropped 8 bases, with 20 bases sitting between them. CDR1 and CDR2 (germline): SGHTA, FQGNSA. CDR3 size: 16 residues. CDR3 loop: CASSLEWTSASGGYTS. For the CDR3, the DNA is TGTGCCAGCAGCTTAGAATGGACGTCAGCCTCGGGGGGCTACACCTCC.

The rearrangement uses TRBV4-1 and TRBJ1-2; 8 bases are a match to TRBD1. This CDR3 comprises 15 residues. V shed 1 base, J shed 2 bases, and the junction held 3 bases outside the gene matches. The germline CDR1 and CDR2 sequences are MGHRA and YSYEKL. The CDR3 DNA sequence: TGCGCCAGCAGCCAAGCCAGGGGGCAGAACTATGGCTACACCTTC. Protein product: CASSQARGQNYGYTF.

The gene calls are TRBV9 and TRBJ1-3; no clear D gene. The CDR3 totals 16 residues. V gave up 0 bases and J gave up 0 bases, with 10 bases separating them. Germline-derived CDR1 and CDR2 are SGDLS and YYNGEE. CDR3 DNA sequence: TGTGCCAGCAGCGTAGAGGCTAGGAACTCTGGAAACACCATATATTTT. It translates to CASSVEARNSGNTIYF.

The chain combines TRBV5-1 with TRBJ2-1, with 12 nucleotides matching TRBD2. The V gene's germline CDR1 is SGHRS and CDR2 YFSETQ. Germline trimming cut 4 bases from V and 2 bases from J; bases unmatched to any gene: 4. CDR3 length: 16 amino acids. The chain's CDR3 is CASSPRTSGTYNEQFF. The CDR3 DNA follows: TGCGCCAGCAGCCCCCGGACTAGCGGGACCTACAATGAGCAGTTCTTC.

As concerns this clone: Different DNA sequences within this sample yield the same CDR3. The V call is TRBV6-5, the J call TRBJ1-6; TRBD1 aligns across 7 bases. Unmatched junction bases numbered 6, after V lost 0 bases and J lost 10 bases. The CDR3 has 15 residues. The germline CDR1 and CDR2 sequences are MNHEY and SVGAGI. The CDR3 DNA reads TGTGCCAGCAGTTACTCGAGGACAGGAGACTCACCCCTCCACTTT. Translated: CASSYSRTGDSPLHF.

The gene calls are TRBV18 and TRBJ2-7; TRBD2 matches 9 bases. Germline V gene sequence: CDR1 KGHSH, CDR2 LQKENI. J gave up 3 bases and V 1 base, and 4 bases lay outside the gene matches. The CDR3 covers 15 residues. CDR3 DNA sequence: TGTGCCAGCTCACCACAAGGGACTAGCAGCTACGAGCAGTACTTC. Amino acids: CASSPQGTSSYEQYF.

The chain links TRBV7-9 to TRBJ2-5; 12 bases agree with TRBD2. The V and J ends lost 3 bases and 5 bases, in that order; junction bases with no gene match: 7. Looked up from germline, CDR1 is SEHNR and CDR2 is FQNEAQ (reference sequence). This CDR3 is built from 16 residues. DNA of the CDR3: TGTGCCAGCAGCTTGGGGGGACTAGCGGGTCGGGAGACCCAGTACTTC. Residues: CASSLGGLAGRETQYF.

This chain joins TRBV7-2 and TRBJ2-7; tentatively, D is TRBD2 (6 bases). This CDR3 spans 15 amino acids. CDR1 is SGHTA and CDR2 is FQGNSA in the germline V gene. The V gene lost 3 bases and the J gene lost 4 bases, with 16 bases spanning the gap. CDR3 nucleotide sequence: TGTGCCAGCAGCTTGTACCAGGGAGGAGGTTACGAGCAGTACTTC. Amino acids: CASSLYQGGGYEQYF.

V gene TRBV5-4 combines with J gene TRBJ2-2; 8 nucleotides match TRBD2. V lost 3 bases to trimming and J lost 1 base; unmatched junction nucleotides: 2. Germline CDR1 is SGHNT and CDR2 is YYREEE (reference sequence). CDR3 size: 15 residues. The CDR3 sequence: CASSSGLENTGELFF. CDR3 nucleotides: TGTGCCAGCAGCTCGGGACTAGAGAACACCGGGGAGCTGTTTTTT.

The chain employs TRBV5-6 and TRBJ1-2; D call uncertain. V was trimmed by 3 bases and J by 1 base, leaving 4 bases between them. Germline values: CDR1 SGHDT, CDR2 YYEEEE. The CDR3 length is 12 residues. The CDR3 sequence: CASSSFNYGYTF. The DNA of the CDR3 is TGTGCCAGCAGCTCATTTAACTATGGCTACACCTTC.

The rearrangement links TRBV7-9 to TRBJ1-2, with D uncertain. The germline V gene encodes CDR1 SEHNR and CDR2 FQNEAQ (reference sequence). This CDR3 has 13 amino acids. Trimming pared 5 bases from V and 8 bases from J, leaving 15 bases between. The CDR3 reads CASSPWASWGYTF. For the CDR3, the DNA is TGTGCCAGCAGCCCGTGGGCGAGTTGGGGCTACACCTTC. Filled out from reference TRBV7-9 and TRBJ1-2, the complete variable domain reads DTGVSQNPRHKITKRGQNVTFRCDPISEHNRLYWYRQTLGQGPEFLTYFQNEAQLEKSRLLSDRFSAERPKGSFSTLEIQRTEQGDSAMYLCASSPWASWGYTFGSGTRLTVV.

Regarding this clone: A read error may produce the germline difference seen at one junction end. The same CDR3 can be traced to other DNA sequences in this sample. The gene calls are TRBV7-9 and TRBJ1-2; tentatively, D is TRBD1 (6 bases). Germline lookup yields CDR1 SEHNR and CDR2 FQNEAQ (reference sequence). This CDR3 is 17 amino acids long. CDR3 loop: CASSLGPSEKGDYGYTF. The DNA for the CDR3 is TGTGCCAGCAGCTTAGGCCCCTCCGAGAAGGGGGACTATGGCTACACTTTC.

V and J are TRBV6-1 and TRBJ2-3; the D is unclear. Trimming cost V 5 bases and J 5 bases, with 5 bases left between them. The CDR3 runs 11 residues. Germline loops: CDR1 MNHNS, CDR2 SASEGT. The CDR3 region has the DNA TGTGCCAGCAGTTTTAGAGATACGCAGTATTTT. Translating it yields CASSFRDTQYF.

This clone has a handful of counts. The V and J genes are TRBV19 and TRBJ1-1; no definite D call. Trimming took off 2 bases at V and 1 base at J, with 5 bases between the two ends. CDR1 is LNHDA and CDR2 is SQIVND in the germline V gene (reference sequence). The CDR3 has 13 residues. In nucleotides, the CDR3 is TGTGCCAGTAGTATAACCCAGAACACTGAAGCTTTCTTT. Translated: CASSITQNTEAFF.

The chain has TRBV5-4 and TRBJ2-3; D could derive from TRBD1 or TRBD2 (5 bases each). The CDR3 loop spans 16 amino acids. Germline V gene lookup returns CDR1 SGHNT and CDR2 YYREEE (reference sequence). V was pared by 0 bases and J by 3 bases, with 14 bases between. The CDR3 sequence: CASSLELGVTTDTQYF. Here the CDR3 DNA reads TGTGCCAGCAGCTTGGAACTAGGGGTTACTACAGATACGCAGTATTTT.

V and J are TRBV19 and TRBJ2-1; 7 nucleotides agree with TRBD1. V lost 5 bases, J lost 7 bases, and 14 bases stayed unmatched. This CDR3 is 16 amino acids long. In germline, CDR1 is LNHDA, CDR2 SQIVND (reference sequence). DNA of the CDR3: TGTGCCAGTAGTCGCAGGGGGTTAGGGAAGTCAAATGAGCAGTTCTTC. It specifies CASSRRGLGKSNEQFF.

This chain links TRBV7-3 with TRBJ2-1; 9 nucleotides match TRBD2. Per the germline V gene, CDR1 is SGHTA and CDR2 is FQGTGA. With 0 bases clipped from V and 13 bases from J, the junction kept 10 bases outside the gene matches. This CDR3 spans 15 amino acids. CDR3 residues: CASSLTGVAGESQFF. CDR3 coding DNA: TGTGCCAGCAGCTTAACCGGGGTAGCGGGAGAATCCCAGTTCTTC.

V gene TRBV6-1 combines with J gene TRBJ2-1; 10 bases agree with TRBD2. This CDR3 spans 16 amino acids. J was trimmed by 5 bases and V by 2 bases; bases with no gene match: 6. In germline, CDR1 is MNHNS, CDR2 SASEGT. CDR3 loop: CASSEFRAGGDNEQFF. Here the CDR3 DNA reads TGTGCCAGCAGTGAATTTCGAGCGGGAGGGGACAATGAGCAGTTCTTC.

The rearrangement uses TRBV5-1 and TRBJ2-3; D perhaps matches TRBD2 (6 bases). The V and J ends lost 0 bases and 2 bases respectively, with 13 bases between them. CDR1 and CDR2 from the germline V gene are SGHRS and YFSETQ. CDR3 size: 16 residues. CDR3 residues: CASSLVGGIHTDTQYF. Here the CDR3 DNA reads TGCGCCAGCAGCTTGGTGGGAGGAATACACACAGATACGCAGTATTTT. The complete variable domain, with remaining parts taken from reference TRBV5-1 and TRBJ2-3, reads KAGVTQTPRYLIKTRGQQVTLSCSPISGHRSVSWYQQTPGQGLQFLFEYFSETQRNKGNFPGRFSGRQFSNSRSEMNVSTLELGDSALYLCASSLVGGIHTDTQYFGPGTRLTVL.

The rearrangement joins TRBV16 to TRBJ2-3; D gene unclear. Per the germline V gene, CDR1 is KGHSY and CDR2 is FQNENV. The CDR3 spans 12 residues. The V end lost 4 bases, the J end lost 0 bases, and 2 bases lay between the germline ends. In nucleotides, the CDR3 is TGTGCCAGCAGCCCTAGCACAGATACGCAGTATTTT. Protein sequence: CASSPSTDTQYF.

This clone occurred a few times. The chain uses TRBV11-2 and TRBJ1-2; TRBD1 agrees at 10 bases. Germline V lookup: CDR1 SGHAT, CDR2 FQNNGV. The CDR3 contains 14 residues. The trim removed 5 bases at V and 5 bases at J, leaving 5 bases unmatched. CDR3 bases: TGTGCCAGCAGCATGACAGGGGGCGTTTATGGCTACACCTTC. Protein: CASSMTGGVYGYTF. Together with reference TRBV11-2 and TRBJ1-2, the CDR3 gives the full variable domain: EAGVAQSPRYKIIEKRQSVAFWCNPISGHATLYWYQQILGQGPKLLIQFQNNGVVDDSQLPKDRFSAERLKGVDSTLKIQPAKLEDSAVYLCASSMTGGVYGYTFGSGTRLTVV.

In nucleotides, the CDR3 is TGTGCCAGCAGGAGGACAGACTACGAGCAGTACTTC. Protein sequence: CASRRTDYEQYF. The chain uses TRBV2 and TRBJ2-7, with D tentatively TRBD1 (6 bases). Trimming removed 6 bases at V and 3 bases at J, with 9 bases between. Germline CDR1 SNHLY, CDR2 FYNNEI. The CDR3 runs 12 residues.

The chain links TRBV27 to TRBJ1-1; maybe TRBD1 (5 bases). Germline V gene lookup returns CDR1 MNHEY and CDR2 SMNVEV (reference sequence). Trimming left V 6 bases short and J 0 bases short, with 11 bases between. The CDR3 loop spans 14 amino acids. The CDR3 bases are TGTGCCAGCAGGTCGGGACCGCTGAACACTGAAGCTTTCTTT. Translating gives CASRSGPLNTEAFF.

As concerns this clone: A junction boundary mismatches the germline segment, possibly from a read error. The chain joins TRBV30 to TRBJ1-4; D gene uncertain. The CDR3 loop spans 14 amino acids. In germline, CDR1 is GTSNPN, CDR2 SVGIG (reference sequence). The CDR3 coding sequence is TGTGCCTGGATTGTATCGGGCCCTGCGGGAAAAACTGTTTTT. It codes for CAWIVSGPAGKTVF.

The chain has TRBV10-3 and TRBJ2-6; no definite D call. The length of the CDR3 is 14 residues. V shed 3 bases and J shed 0 bases, with 3 bases lying between them. From germline, CDR1 is ENHRY and CDR2 SYGVKD. The CDR3: CAISDSSGANVLTF. The CDR3 DNA follows: TGTGCCATCAGTGATAGCTCTGGGGCCAACGTCCTGACTTTC.

The J gene is TRBJ2-4, the V gene TRBV5-1; the D gene could be TRBD1 or TRBD2 (6 bases each). This CDR3 comprises 15 residues. The V end lost 2 bases, the J end lost 6 bases, and 15 bases lay between the germline ends. Germline assignment: CDR1 SGHRS and CDR2 YFSETQ. The CDR3 nucleotides are TGCGCCAGCAGCTTATACGGGAGCAGGGGAAACATTCAGTACTTC. Translated, it gives CASSLYGSRGNIQYF.

This rearrangement joins TRBV4-1 to TRBJ1-6; tentative D call: TRBD1 (6 bases). Germline V gene lookup returns CDR1 MGHRA and CDR2 YSYEKL. V was clipped by 1 base and J by 7 bases, with 17 bases between them. The CDR3 length is 17 residues. CDR3 residues: CASSQGAVRTANSPLHF. DNA for the CDR3: TGCGCCAGCAGCCAAGGTGCCGTGCGGACAGCGAATTCACCCCTCCACTTT.